A selection of T cell receptor beta chains follows, all from one sample in a study of T cell responses to AZD1222 COVID-19 vaccine. Measured with immunoSEQ multiplex PCR; TCRdb has only the in-frame clones, and not every one. The table includes some 140,000 clones, over 75% detected once. The sample here was peripheral blood, taken 28 days after the second dose of the MenACWY control vaccine. These receptors came from an adult who received the MenACWY meningococcal vaccine as a control. Each CDR3 is given with its conserved first and last residue. The D gene is left open where the match is weak. Part of the rows lack a size; the others show once, few, many or a class for expanded clones.

J: TRBJ1-4; size: -; V: TRBV19; D: -; DNA: TGTGCCAGTAGTATAAGCTGGGGCGGGAGTGAAAAACTGTTTTTT; CDR3: CASSISWGGSEKLFF
J: TRBJ2-6; size: -; V: TRBV23-1; D: -; DNA: TGCGCCAGCAGTCAATTTGGGGCCAGGCGTTGCTCTGGGGCCAACGTCCTGACTTTC; CDR3: CASSQFGARRCSGANVLTF
J: TRBJ2-1; size: -; V: TRBV27; D: -; DNA: TGTGCCAGCAGTGAACTTTGGGGGGCCGTTACGAATGAGCAGTTCTTC; CDR3: CASSELWGAVTNEQFF
J: TRBJ1-1; size: -; V: TRBV11-3; D: -; DNA: TGTGCCAGCAGCTTAATATCTGACAGGTGGGATTCGAACACTGAAGCTTTCTTT; CDR3: CASSLISDRWDSNTEAFF
J: TRBJ2-5; size: -; V: TRBV3-1/TRBV3-2; D: TRBD1; DNA: TGTGCCAGCCACAATTGGACCTCAGGGGGCGAGACCCAGTACTTC; CDR3: CASHNWTSGGETQYF
J: TRBJ2-1; size: -; V: TRBV14; D: -; DNA: TGTGCCAGCAGCCAAGATCGGGCCGGGCTAGCGACCCACAATGAGCAGTTCTTC; CDR3: CASSQDRAGLATHNEQFF
J: TRBJ2-1; size: -; V: TRBV9; D: -; DNA: TGTGCCAGCAGCCTAACAGGCAACTACAATGAGCAGTTCTTC; CDR3: CASSLTGNYNEQFF
J: TRBJ1-1; size: -; V: TRBV28; D: -; DNA: TGTGCCATCCGACGGATGAACACTGAAGCTTTCTTT; CDR3: CAIRRMNTEAFF
J: TRBJ1-2; size: -; V: TRBV19; D: -; DNA: TGTGCCAGTAGCGGCGGGACGGGAGGGTTTAACTATGGCTACACCTTC; CDR3: CASSGGTGGFNYGYTF
J: TRBJ1-6; size: -; V: TRBV7-8; D: -; DNA: TGTGCCAGCAGCTTCCGGGAAACTTATAATTCACCCCTCCACTTT; CDR3: CASSFRETYNSPLHF
J: TRBJ2-1; size: -; V: TRBV3-1/TRBV3-2; D: TRBD2; DNA: TGTGCCAGCAGCCGAAGCGGGGGTTACAATGAGCAGTTCTTC; CDR3: CASSRSGGYNEQFF
J: TRBJ2-2; size: -; V: TRBV5-6; D: TRBD2; DNA: TGTGCCAGCAGCCAGACTAGCGGGAGGGCCGGGGAGCTGTTTTTT; CDR3: CASSQTSGRAGELFF
J: TRBJ1-4; size: -; V: TRBV19; D: TRBD1; DNA: TGTGCCAGTAGTATCGGGACAGCGAAGGGAGAAAAACTGTTTTTT; CDR3: CASSIGTAKGEKLFF
J: TRBJ2-7; size: -; V: TRBV6-5; D: -; DNA: TGTGCCAGCAGCAGAGACGGCCTAACCTACGAGCAGTACTTC; CDR3: CASSRDGLTYEQYF
J: TRBJ1-2; size: -; V: TRBV6-5; D: -; DNA: TGTGCCAGCACGCACAACAGGTTTACTAACTATGGCTACACCTTC; CDR3: CASTHNRFTNYGYTF
J: TRBJ1-5; size: -; V: TRBV2; D: -; DNA: TGTGCCAGCAGTGAAGGTGGCAGTCTTCCTTTCAATCAGCCCCAGCATTTT; CDR3: CASSEGGSLPFNQPQHF
J: TRBJ1-5; size: -; V: TRBV27; D: -; DNA: TGTGCCAGCAGTTTAGTAGGGGCTAGGAATCAGCCCCAGCATTTT; CDR3: CASSLVGARNQPQHF
J: TRBJ1-1; size: -; V: TRBV6-2/TRBV6-3; D: TRBD1; DNA: TGTGCCAGCAGTGCAGGGGGCGAAAACACTGAAGCTTTCTTT; CDR3: CASSAGGENTEAFF
J: TRBJ2-2; size: -; V: TRBV12-3/TRBV12-4; D: -; DNA: TGTGCCAGCACCTATACCGGGGAGCTGTTTTTT; CDR3: CASTYTGELFF
J: TRBJ2-5; size: -; V: TRBV6-5; D: TRBD1; DNA: TGTGCCAGCAGTCCCTCACAGGGGGTGTCGGAGACCCAGTACTTC; CDR3: CASSPSQGVSETQYF
J: TRBJ1-3; size: -; V: TRBV5-6; D: TRBD1; DNA: TGTGCCAGCAGCACGGGACAGGGCTCTGGAAACACCATATATTTT; CDR3: CASSTGQGSGNTIYF
J: TRBJ1-1; size: -; V: TRBV5-1; D: -; DNA: TGCGCCAGCAGCTTACAGGTGTCGAACACTGAAGCTTTCTTT; CDR3: CASSLQVSNTEAFF
J: TRBJ1-3; size: -; V: TRBV4-1; D: -; DNA: TGCGCCAGCAGCCAAGATGAAAAGGGGAGCACCATATATTTT; CDR3: CASSQDEKGSTIYF
J: TRBJ2-1; size: -; V: TRBV19; D: TRBD1; DNA: TGTGCCAGTAATGAAAGGGGGACAGGGGGAAAGGGGATCTACAATGAGCAGTTCTTC; CDR3: CASNERGTGGKGIYNEQFF
J: TRBJ2-1; size: -; V: TRBV5-8; D: TRBD2; DNA: TGTGCCAGCAGCTTGTTCTCTAGCGGGGCGTACAATGAGCAGTTCTTC; CDR3: CASSLFSSGAYNEQFF
J: TRBJ2-7; size: -; V: TRBV7-9; D: TRBD1; DNA: TGTGCCAGCAGCCGTCCCGGGACAGGGGCCGAGCAGTACTTC; CDR3: CASSRPGTGAEQYF
J: TRBJ2-3; size: -; V: TRBV6-1; D: TRBD2; DNA: TGTGCCAGCAGTGAGGGACTAGCGGGCGGAGGGCAGTATTTT; CDR3: CASSEGLAGGGQYF
J: TRBJ1-3; size: -; V: TRBV6-5; D: -; DNA: TGTGCCAGCAGTTACCCCCGGACCGGATCTGGAAACACCATATATTTT; CDR3: CASSYPRTGSGNTIYF
J: TRBJ2-7; size: -; V: TRBV19; D: -; DNA: TGTGCCAGTAGTAAGAAACAGGCTGGCGAGCAGTACTTC; CDR3: CASSKKQAGEQYF
J: TRBJ2-1; size: once; V: TRBV27; D: -; DNA: TGTGCCAGCAGTTCCGGGGGGCTTTCCTACAATGAGCAGTTCTTC; CDR3: CASSSGGLSYNEQFF
J: TRBJ2-5; size: -; V: TRBV18; D: -; DNA: TGTGCCAGCTCACTCACGCAGGGGCAGGAGACCCAGTACTTC; CDR3: CASSLTQGQETQYF
J: TRBJ1-2; size: -; V: TRBV2; D: TRBD1; DNA: TGTGCCAGCAGTGCCTTGAGACAGGGGCCAGTTGGCTACACCTTC; CDR3: CASSALRQGPVGYTF
J: TRBJ2-2; size: -; V: TRBV15; D: -; DNA: TGTGCCACCAGCAGACCCCCTTTGGAGCTGTTTTTT; CDR3: CATSRPPLELFF
J: TRBJ2-5; size: -; V: TRBV5-1; D: TRBD1; DNA: TGCGCCAGCTGGCAGGGGGCCGGGGAGACCCAGTACTTC; CDR3: CASWQGAGETQYF
J: TRBJ1-2; size: -; V: TRBV10-2; D: TRBD1; DNA: TGCGCCAGCAGTGCGGCAGACAGGGTTGTCTCCTATGGCTACACCTTC; CDR3: CASSAADRVVSYGYTF
J: TRBJ1-2; size: -; V: TRBV30; D: -; DNA: TGTGCCCTCGACCTCGTAGGGAAGGGCTACACCTTC; CDR3: CALDLVGKGYTF
J: TRBJ1-3; size: once; V: TRBV18; D: -; DNA: TGTGCCAGCTCACCTTTTCCTCCAACAGGGTCTGGAAACACCATATATTTT; CDR3: CASSPFPPTGSGNTIYF
J: TRBJ2-1; size: many; V: TRBV10-3; D: -; DNA: TGTGCCATCAGTACCGCCTTCGACCGGGCGGGATACAATGAGCAGTTCTTC; CDR3: CAISTAFDRAGYNEQFF
J: TRBJ1-1; size: -; V: TRBV7-2; D: TRBD1; DNA: TGTGCCAGCAGCTTGATGGGACAGGCCAATTTGAACACTGAAGCTTTCTTT; CDR3: CASSLMGQANLNTEAFF
J: TRBJ1-5; size: -; V: TRBV30; D: TRBD1; DNA: TGTGCCTGGAGTGTACGGGACAGAAGCAATCAGCCCCAGCATTTT; CDR3: CAWSVRDRSNQPQHF
J: TRBJ2-5; size: -; V: TRBV12-5; D: -; DNA: TGTGCTAGTGGGGCCTCCGGGGAAGAGACCCAGTACTTC; CDR3: CASGASGEETQYF